This TCR beta chain was identified in a study of blood T cells in healthy people across ages. This clonotype was seen a handful of times. Per the germline V gene, CDR1 is SGHRS and CDR2 is YFSETQ. V was cut by 4 bases and J by 5 bases, with 12 bases left in between. The CDR3 sequence is 13 residues long. Through a sample-barcoded 5' primer and a J-beta primer mix, a second PCR was run for roughly 7 to 12 cycles. TCRdb used MiXCR to reprocess the 5' RACE reads, holding one entry per CDR3 protein. The repertoire holds 800,000 or so distinct CDR3 sequences, with around 25% as singletons. The sample was also reused in another study, on T cells of mothers and their children.

Sequencing was carried out using blood. The origin of this receptor is a boy aged 10-17 years in good health. The J gene is TRBJ2-5, the V gene TRBV5-1; D is perhaps TRBD1 or TRBD2 (5 bases each). The CDR3 spells CASSMGPGETQYF. The CDR3 nucleotides read TGCGCCAGCAGCATGGGACCGGGGGAGACCCAGTACTTC. Looking up the rest from reference TRBV5-1 and TRBJ2-5 gives the full variable domain: KAGVTQTPRYLIKTRGQQVTLSCSPISGHRSVSWYQQTPGQGLQFLFEYFSETQRNKGNFPGRFSGRQFSNSRSEMNVSTLELGDSALYLCASSMGPGETQYFGPGTRLLVL.